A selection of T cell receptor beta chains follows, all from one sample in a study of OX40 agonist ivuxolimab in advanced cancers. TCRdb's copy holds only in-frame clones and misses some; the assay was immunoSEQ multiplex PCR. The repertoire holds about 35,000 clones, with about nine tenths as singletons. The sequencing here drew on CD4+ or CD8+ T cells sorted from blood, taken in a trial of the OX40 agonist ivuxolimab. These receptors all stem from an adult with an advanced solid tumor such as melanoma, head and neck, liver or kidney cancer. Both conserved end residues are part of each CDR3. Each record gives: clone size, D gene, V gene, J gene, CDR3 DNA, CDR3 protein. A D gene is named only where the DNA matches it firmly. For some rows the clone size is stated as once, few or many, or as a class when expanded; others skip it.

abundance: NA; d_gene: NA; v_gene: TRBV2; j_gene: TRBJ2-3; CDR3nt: TGTGCCAGCAGTTGGACGGGAGAGAATCCCTCGGATACGCAGTATTTT; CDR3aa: CASSWTGENPSDTQYF
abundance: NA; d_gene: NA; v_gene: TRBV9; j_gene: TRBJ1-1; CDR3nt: TGTGCCAGCAGCGATAGCCTTTGGGAAACACTTTCACCGGGACGGGGGAACACTGAAGCTTTCTTT; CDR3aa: CASSDSLWETLSPGRGNTEAFF
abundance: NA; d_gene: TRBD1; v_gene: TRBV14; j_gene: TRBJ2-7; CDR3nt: TGTGCCAGCAGCACGGGGGCCTGGACAGGGTTCTACGAGCAGTACTTC; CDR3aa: CASSTGAWTGFYEQYF
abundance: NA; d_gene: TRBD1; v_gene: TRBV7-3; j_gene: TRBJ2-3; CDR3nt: TGTGCCAGCAGTCTTGAATACTTGACAGGGGGCGCGATGATGAATACGCAGTATTTT; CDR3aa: CASSLEYLTGGAMMNTQYF
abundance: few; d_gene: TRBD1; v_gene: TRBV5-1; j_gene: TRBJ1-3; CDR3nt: TGCGCCAGCAGCAGGGGGCCCAATGGGGGCCCGGGTGGAAACACCATATATTTT; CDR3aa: CASSRGPNGGPGGNTIYF
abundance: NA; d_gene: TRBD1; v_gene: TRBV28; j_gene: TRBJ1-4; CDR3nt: TGTGCCAGCCGGACACCGGGACAGCCTTTTGAAAAACTGTTTTTT; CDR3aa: CASRTPGQPFEKLFF
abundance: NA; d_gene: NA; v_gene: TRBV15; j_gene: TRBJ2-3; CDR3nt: TGTGCCACCAGCAGAATAAGGGAAGATACGCAGTATTTT; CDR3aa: CATSRIREDTQYF
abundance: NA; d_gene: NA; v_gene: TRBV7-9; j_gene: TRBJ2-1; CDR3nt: TGTGCCAGCAGCTCGAAGCGTACTAGAGCCCATGAGCAGTTCTTC; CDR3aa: CASSSKRTRAHEQFF
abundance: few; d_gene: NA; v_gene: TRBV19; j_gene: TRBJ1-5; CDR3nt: TGTGCCAGTTCCCCTTGGGCCTCGGAGAGGCAGCCCCAGCATTTT; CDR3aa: CASSPWASERQPQHF
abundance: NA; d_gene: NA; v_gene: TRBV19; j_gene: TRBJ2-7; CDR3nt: TGTGCCAGTAGTATGACACAGGTTCTCAGCTCCTACGAGCAGTACTTC; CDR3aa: CASSMTQVLSSYEQYF
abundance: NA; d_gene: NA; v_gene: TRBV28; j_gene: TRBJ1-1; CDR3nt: TGTGCCAGCAGTCTTGGACAGCCAACTGAAGCTTTCTTT; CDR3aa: CASSLGQPTEAFF
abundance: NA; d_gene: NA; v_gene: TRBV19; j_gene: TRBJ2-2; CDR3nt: TGTGCCAGTAGAGTCAAGGGACCGTTCGGGGAGCTGTTTTTT; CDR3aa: CASRVKGPFGELFF
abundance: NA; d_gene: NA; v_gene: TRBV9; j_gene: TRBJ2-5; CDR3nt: TGTGCCAGCAGCCCCACGGGACACCTGAGGGAGACCCAGTACTTC; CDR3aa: CASSPTGHLRETQYF
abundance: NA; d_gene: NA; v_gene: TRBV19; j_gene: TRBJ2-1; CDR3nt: TGTGCCAGTGATCCGGCCCGGGGTAATGAGCAGTTCTTC; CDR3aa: CASDPARGNEQFF
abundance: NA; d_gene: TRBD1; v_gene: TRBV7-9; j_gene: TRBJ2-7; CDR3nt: TGTGCCAGCAGCCCCAGGACAGGGCGCGAGCAGTACTTC; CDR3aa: CASSPRTGREQYF
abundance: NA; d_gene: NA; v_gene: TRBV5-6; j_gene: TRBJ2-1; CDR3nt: TGTGCCAGCAGCTTGGGACTAGTGGGCAATGAGCAGTTCTTC; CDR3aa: CASSLGLVGNEQFF
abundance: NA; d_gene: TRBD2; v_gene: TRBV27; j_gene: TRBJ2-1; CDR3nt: TGTGCCAGCAGTCCCTTCGGAGGGACTACTCTGAGGGAGCAGTTCTTC; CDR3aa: CASSPFGGTTLREQFF
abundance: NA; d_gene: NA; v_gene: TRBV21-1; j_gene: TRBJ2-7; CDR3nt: TGTGCCAGCAGGTTGGCGGAATACCCCTACGAGCAGTACTTC; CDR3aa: CASRLAEYPYEQYF
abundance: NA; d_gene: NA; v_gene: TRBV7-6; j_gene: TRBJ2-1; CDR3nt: TGTGCCAGCAGCTCGGAGTCCTCCCCTGAGCAGTTCTTC; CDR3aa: CASSSESSPEQFF
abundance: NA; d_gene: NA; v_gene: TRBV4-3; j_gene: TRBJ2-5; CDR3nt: TGCGCCAGCAGCCAAGATTGGGCAGGCAGCTTACAAGAGACCCAGTACTTC; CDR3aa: CASSQDWAGSLQETQYF
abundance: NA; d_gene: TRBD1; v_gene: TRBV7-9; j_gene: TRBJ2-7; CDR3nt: TGTGCCAGCAGCCCTAGACAGGGGGCGAGGGTGAGGAAGTACTTC; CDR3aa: CASSPRQGARVRKYF
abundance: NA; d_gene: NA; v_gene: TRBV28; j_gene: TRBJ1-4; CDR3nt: TGTGCCAGCACCTGGGAGCGCCCCACAACTAATGAAAAACTGTTTTTT; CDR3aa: CASTWERPTTNEKLFF
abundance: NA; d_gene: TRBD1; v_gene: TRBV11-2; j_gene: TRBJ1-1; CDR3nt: TGTGCCAGCAGCTTCTGGACAGGGAACACTGAAGCTTTCTTT; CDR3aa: CASSFWTGNTEAFF
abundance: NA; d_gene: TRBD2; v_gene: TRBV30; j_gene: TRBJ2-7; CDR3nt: TGTGCCTGTTCCCCCAGCGGGAGGCTTAACGAGCAGTACTTC; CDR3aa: CACSPSGRLNEQYF
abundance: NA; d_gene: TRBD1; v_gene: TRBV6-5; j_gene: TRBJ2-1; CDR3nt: TGTGCCAGCAACCCGGGACAGGGGGCGATCGATGAGCAGTTCTTC; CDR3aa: CASNPGQGAIDEQFF
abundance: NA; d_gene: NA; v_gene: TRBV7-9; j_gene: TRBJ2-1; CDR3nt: TGTGCCAGCAGCTTAACCCCCCGGGAAAGTACGGGTGAGCAGTTCTTC; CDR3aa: CASSLTPRESTGEQFF
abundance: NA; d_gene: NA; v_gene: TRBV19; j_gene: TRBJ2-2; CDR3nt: TGTGCCAGTAGACCCGGTGGCGGGGAGCTGTTTTTT; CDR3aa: CASRPGGGELFF
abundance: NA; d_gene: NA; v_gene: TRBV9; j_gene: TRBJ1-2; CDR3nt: TGTGCCAGCAGCGTAGGAGACAGCAACTATGGCTACACCTTC; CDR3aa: CASSVGDSNYGYTF
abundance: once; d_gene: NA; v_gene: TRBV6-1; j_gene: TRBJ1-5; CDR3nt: TGTGCCACAGGGAGGGGGACGAATCAGCCCCAGCATTTT; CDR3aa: CATGRGTNQPQHF
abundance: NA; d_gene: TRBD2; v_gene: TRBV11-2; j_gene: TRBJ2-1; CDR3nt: TGTGCCAGCAGCGGTAGCGGGAGTAAGGTTTCCTACAATGAGCAGTTCTTC; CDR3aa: CASSGSGSKVSYNEQFF
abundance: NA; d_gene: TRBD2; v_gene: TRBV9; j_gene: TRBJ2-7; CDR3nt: TGTGCCAGCAGCGGTAGCGGGGGTGAGCAGTACTTC; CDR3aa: CASSGSGGEQYF
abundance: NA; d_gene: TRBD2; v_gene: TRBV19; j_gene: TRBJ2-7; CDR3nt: TGTGCCAGTAGCTTAGCGGGAGGGTCCTACGAGCAGTACTTC; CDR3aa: CASSLAGGSYEQYF
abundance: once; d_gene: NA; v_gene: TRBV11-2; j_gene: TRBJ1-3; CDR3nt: TGTGCCAGCAGCTTTGACACCATATATTTT; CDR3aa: CASSFDTIYF
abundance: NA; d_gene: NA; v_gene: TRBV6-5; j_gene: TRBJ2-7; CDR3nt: TGTGCCAGCTTAGGGCTAACCGAACCCTACGAGCAGTACTTC; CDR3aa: CASLGLTEPYEQYF
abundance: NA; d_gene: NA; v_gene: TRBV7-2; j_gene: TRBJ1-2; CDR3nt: TGTGCCAGCAGCTTATACCTTTTGGGGCAGGGTCGCAACTATGGCTACACCTTC; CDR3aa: CASSLYLLGQGRNYGYTF
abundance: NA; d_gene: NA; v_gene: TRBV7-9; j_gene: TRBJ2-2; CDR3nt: TGTGCCAGCAGCTTTTGGGACACCGGGGAGCTGTTTTTT; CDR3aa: CASSFWDTGELFF
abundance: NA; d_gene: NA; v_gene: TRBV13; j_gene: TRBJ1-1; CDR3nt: TGTGCCAGCAGCCTCGGCCAATGGGGGGGAAGGACTGAAGCTTTCTTT; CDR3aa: CASSLGQWGGRTEAFF
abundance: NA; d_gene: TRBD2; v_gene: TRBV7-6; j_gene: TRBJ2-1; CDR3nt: TGTGCCAGCAGCTTAGGACGGGAGGGCCGGGATGAGCAGTTCTTC; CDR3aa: CASSLGREGRDEQFF
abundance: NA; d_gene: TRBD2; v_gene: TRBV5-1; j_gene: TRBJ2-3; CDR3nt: TGCGCCAGCAGCTCGGGACTAGCGGGAGGATTCGCAGATACGCAGTATTTT; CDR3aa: CASSSGLAGGFADTQYF
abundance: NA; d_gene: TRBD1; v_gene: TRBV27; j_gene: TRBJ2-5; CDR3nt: TGTGCCAGCAGTTTGGGGACAGTGAGAGAGACCCAGTACTTC; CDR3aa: CASSLGTVRETQYF
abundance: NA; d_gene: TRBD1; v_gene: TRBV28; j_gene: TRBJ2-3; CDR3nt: TGTGCCAGCAGGTTGGGACAGACTAGCACAGATACGCAGTATTTT; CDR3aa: CASRLGQTSTDTQYF
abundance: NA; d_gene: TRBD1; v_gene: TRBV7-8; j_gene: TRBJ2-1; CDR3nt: TGTGCCAGCAGCTTGGGGACAGGGGAACTTGAGCAGTTCTTC; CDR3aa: CASSLGTGELEQFF
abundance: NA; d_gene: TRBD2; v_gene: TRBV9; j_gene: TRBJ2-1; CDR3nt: TGTGCCAGCGGCCCGGAGGGTGGCCTAGCGGGATACGATGAGCAGTTCTTC; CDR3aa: CASGPEGGLAGYDEQFF
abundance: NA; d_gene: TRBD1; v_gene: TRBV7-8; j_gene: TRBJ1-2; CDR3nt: TGTGCCAGCAGCCCCGGGACAGGGGCCGGCTATGGCTACACCTTC; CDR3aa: CASSPGTGAGYGYTF
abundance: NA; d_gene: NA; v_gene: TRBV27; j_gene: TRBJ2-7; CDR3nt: TGTGCCAGCAGTTTCGGGCAGGGCTACGAGCAGTACTTC; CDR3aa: CASSFGQGYEQYF
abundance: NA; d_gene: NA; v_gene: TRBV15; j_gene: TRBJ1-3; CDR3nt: TGTGCCACCAGCAGAGCCCCAACCTCTTCCTTCTCTGGAAACACCATATATTTT; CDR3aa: CATSRAPTSSFSGNTIYF
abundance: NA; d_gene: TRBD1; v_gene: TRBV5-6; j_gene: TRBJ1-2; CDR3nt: TGTGCCAGCAGCGTCGACCGGGACAGACCCTATGGCTACACCTTC; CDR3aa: CASSVDRDRPYGYTF
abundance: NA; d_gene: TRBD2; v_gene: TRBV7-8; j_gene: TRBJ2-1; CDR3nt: TGTGCCAGCAGCTTAGGCGGGAGGGCCTACAATGAGCAGTTCTTC; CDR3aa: CASSLGGRAYNEQFF
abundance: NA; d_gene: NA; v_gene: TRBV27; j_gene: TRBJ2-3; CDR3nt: TGTGCCAGCAGTTTATTGTACACAGATACGCAGTATTTT; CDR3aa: CASSLLYTDTQYF
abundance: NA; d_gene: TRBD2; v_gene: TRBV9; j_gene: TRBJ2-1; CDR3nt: TGTGCCAGCAGCGTATTAGCGGGAGAATCCTACAATGAGCAGTTCTTC; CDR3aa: CASSVLAGESYNEQFF
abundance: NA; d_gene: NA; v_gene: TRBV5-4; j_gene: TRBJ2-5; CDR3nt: TGTGCCAGCAGCCCGATTAGCGCGAGGGTGGAGACCCAGTACTTC; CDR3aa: CASSPISARVETQYF
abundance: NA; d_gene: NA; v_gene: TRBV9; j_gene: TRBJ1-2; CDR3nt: TGTGCCAGCAGCGTAAATGTCCAGGCGTGGGACTATGGCTACACCTTC; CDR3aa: CASSVNVQAWDYGYTF
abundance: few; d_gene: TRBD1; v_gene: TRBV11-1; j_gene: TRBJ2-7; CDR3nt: TGTGCCAGCAGCTCCTCTAGACAGGGGGCGAACGAGCAGTACTTC; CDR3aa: CASSSSRQGANEQYF
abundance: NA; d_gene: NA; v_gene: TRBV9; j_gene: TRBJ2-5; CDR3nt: TGTGCCAGCAGCGCAACTAGCCCAGGGGCCCAGTACTTC; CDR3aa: CASSATSPGAQYF
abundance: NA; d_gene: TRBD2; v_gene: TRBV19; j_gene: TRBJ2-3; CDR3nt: TGTGCCAGTAGTATAGGCCTAGCGGGAGAAGGAGATACGCAGTATTTT; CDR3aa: CASSIGLAGEGDTQYF
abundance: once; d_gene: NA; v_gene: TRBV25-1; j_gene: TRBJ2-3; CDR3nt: TGTGCCAGCAGTACAGGGGGCCTAGCGGGATCCACAGATACGCAGTATTTT; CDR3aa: CASSTGGLAGSTDTQYF